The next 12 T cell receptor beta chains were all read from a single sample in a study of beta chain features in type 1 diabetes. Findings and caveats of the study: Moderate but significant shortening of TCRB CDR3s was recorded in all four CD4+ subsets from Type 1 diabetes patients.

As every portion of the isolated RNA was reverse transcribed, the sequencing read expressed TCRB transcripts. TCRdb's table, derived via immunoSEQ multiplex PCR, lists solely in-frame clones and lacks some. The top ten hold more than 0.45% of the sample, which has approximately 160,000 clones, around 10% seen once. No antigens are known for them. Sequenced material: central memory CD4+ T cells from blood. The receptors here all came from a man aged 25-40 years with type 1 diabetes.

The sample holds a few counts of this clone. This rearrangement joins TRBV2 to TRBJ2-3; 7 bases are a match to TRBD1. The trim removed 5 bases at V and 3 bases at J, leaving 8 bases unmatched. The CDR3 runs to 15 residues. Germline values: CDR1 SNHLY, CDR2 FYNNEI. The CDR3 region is CASSTIQGKTDTQYF. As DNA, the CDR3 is TGTGCCAGCAGTACGATACAGGGGAAGACAGATACGCAGTATTTT.

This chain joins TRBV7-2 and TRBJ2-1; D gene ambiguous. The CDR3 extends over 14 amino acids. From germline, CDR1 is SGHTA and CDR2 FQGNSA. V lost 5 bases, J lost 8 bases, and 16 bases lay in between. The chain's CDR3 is CASSVPLSAHEQFF. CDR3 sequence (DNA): TGTGCCAGCAGCGTCCCCCTGAGTGCCCATGAGCAGTTCTTC.

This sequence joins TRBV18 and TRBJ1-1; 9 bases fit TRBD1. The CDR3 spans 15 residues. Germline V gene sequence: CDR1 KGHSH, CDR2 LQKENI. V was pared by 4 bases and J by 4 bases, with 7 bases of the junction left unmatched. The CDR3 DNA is TGTGCCAGCTCACAAGGACAGGGGACGGGCACTGAAGCTTTCTTT. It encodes CASSQGQGTGTEAFF.

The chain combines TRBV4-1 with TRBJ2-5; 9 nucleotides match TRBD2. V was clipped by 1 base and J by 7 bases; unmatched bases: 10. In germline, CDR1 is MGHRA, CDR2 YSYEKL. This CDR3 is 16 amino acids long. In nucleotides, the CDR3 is TGCGCCAGCAGCCAAGGAAGACTAGCGGCTATGGGGACCCAGTACTTC. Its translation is CASSQGRLAAMGTQYF.

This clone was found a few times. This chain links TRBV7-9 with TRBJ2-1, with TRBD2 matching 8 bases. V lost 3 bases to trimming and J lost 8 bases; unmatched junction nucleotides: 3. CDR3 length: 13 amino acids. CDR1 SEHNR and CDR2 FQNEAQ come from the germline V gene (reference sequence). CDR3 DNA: TGTGCCAGCAGCTTCCCGGGGGGGGATGAGCAGTTCTTC. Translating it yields CASSFPGGDEQFF.

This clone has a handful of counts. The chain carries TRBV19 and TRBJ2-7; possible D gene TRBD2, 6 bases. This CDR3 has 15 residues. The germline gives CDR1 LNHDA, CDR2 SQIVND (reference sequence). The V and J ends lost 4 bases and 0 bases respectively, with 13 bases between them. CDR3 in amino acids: CASSKEGRSSYEQYF. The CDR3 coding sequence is TGTGCCAGTAGTAAGGAGGGTCGGAGCTCCTACGAGCAGTACTTC.

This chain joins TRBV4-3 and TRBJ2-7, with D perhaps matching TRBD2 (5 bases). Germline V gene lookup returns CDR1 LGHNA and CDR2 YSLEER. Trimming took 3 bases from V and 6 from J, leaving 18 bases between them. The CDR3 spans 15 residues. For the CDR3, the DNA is TGCGCCAGCAGCCAGGAGATGAGGGCTAGCCGCGAGCAGTACTTC. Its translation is CASSQEMRASREQYF.

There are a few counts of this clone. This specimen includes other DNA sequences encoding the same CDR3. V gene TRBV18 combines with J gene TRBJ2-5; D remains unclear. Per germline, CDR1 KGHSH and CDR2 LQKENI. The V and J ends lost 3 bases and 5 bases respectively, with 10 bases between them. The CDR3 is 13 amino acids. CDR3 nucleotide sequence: TGTGCCAGCTCACCGGGCAGTCGGGAGACCCAGTACTTC. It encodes CASSPGSRETQYF. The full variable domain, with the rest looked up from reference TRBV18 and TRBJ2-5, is NAGVMQNPRHLVRRRGQEARLRCSPMKGHSHVYWYRQLPEEGLKFMVYLQKENIIDESGMPKERFSAEFPKEGPSILRIQQVVRGDSAAYFCASSPGSRETQYFGPGTRLLVL.

The CDR3: CATSSATQGRDIQYF. In nucleotides, the CDR3 is TGTGCCACCAGCAGCGCTACGCAGGGGAGGGACATTCAGTACTTC. The chain has TRBV15 and TRBJ2-4, with a weak D call TRBD2 (7 bases). Trimming took 3 bases from V and 8 from J, leaving 17 bases between them. The length of the CDR3 is 15 residues. CDR1 is LNHNV, CDR2 YYDKDF, per germline (reference sequence).

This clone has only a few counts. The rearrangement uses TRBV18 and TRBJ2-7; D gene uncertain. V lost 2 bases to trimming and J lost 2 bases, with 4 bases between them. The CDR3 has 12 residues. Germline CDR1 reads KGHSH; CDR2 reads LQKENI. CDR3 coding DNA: TGTGCCAGCTCACCAAACACCTACGAGCAGTACTTC. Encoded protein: CASSPNTYEQYF.

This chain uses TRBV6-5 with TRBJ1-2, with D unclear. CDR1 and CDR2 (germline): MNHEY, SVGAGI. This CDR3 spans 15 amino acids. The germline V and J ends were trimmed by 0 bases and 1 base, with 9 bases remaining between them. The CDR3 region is CASSYSRGFNYGYTF. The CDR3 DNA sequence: TGTGCCAGCAGTTACTCACGGGGTTTTAACTATGGCTACACCTTC.

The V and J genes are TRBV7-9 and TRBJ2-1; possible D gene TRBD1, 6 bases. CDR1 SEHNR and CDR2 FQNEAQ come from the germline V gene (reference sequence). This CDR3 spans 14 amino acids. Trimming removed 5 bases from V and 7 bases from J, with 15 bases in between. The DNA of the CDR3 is TGTGCCAGCAGCAGAGACAGGATTGCGAATGAGCAGTTCTTC. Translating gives CASSRDRIANEQFF.